Included here is one T cell receptor beta chain sequence, with context. A read error may produce the germline difference seen at one junction end. This entry is derived from a study of Ad26.COV2.S vaccination and SARS-CoV-2 variants. Treatment meaning: around 19 received Ad26.COV2.S at low or high dose, single or two shots; a few received placebo; per-sample allocation not given. Following the first vaccine or placebo injection, samples were taken on day 63. TCRdb keeps only in-frame clones here, not all; method: immunoSEQ multiplex PCR. The data show hundreds of thousands of clones, roughly 89% seen once. The sequence derives from a person aged 18 to 59 who received the Ad26.COV2.S COVID-19 vaccine or a placebo. The source was peripheral blood, collected in a trial of Ad26.COV2.S vaccine versus placebo.

The CDR3: CASSPARDTQETQYF. CDR3 DNA: TGTGCTAGCAGCCCAGCCAGGGACACCCAAGAGACCCAGTACTTC. V and J are TRBV7-7 and TRBJ2-5, with a tentative D call TRBD1 (6 bases). Germline V CDR1 and CDR2: SSHAT, FNYEAQ (reference sequence). This CDR3 contains 15 residues.